This T cell receptor beta chain appears in the sequencing data of a study of T cell responses to AZD1222 COVID-19 vaccine. The data were produced by immunoSEQ multiplex PCR, yet TCRdb's version contains in-frame clones alone and is incomplete. This table has 100,000 to 150,000 clones, 88% appearing once. In regard to this clone: Antigen specificity is unknown.

Trimming at V came to 9 bases and at J to 0 bases, leaving 11 bases not matched to a gene. In germline, CDR1 is SGHRS, CDR2 YFSETQ. The CDR3 is 15 amino acids. Study conclusions and caveats: The study found vaccine-associated CD4 TCRs spanning spike, dominant at 160-218 and 743-854. Among AZD1222 vaccinees, only six were seropositive at baseline. Among spike-specific TCRs, nearly half reportedly target unmutated variant regions. Donors in the cohort were predominantly white British and more often female, and clonal diversity was possibly underestimated.

The TCR originated in an adult in good health. The sequencing used peripheral blood, collected on day 0 of AZD1222 vaccination. The rearrangement links TRBV5-1 to TRBJ2-5; 7 bases agree with TRBD2. CDR3 in DNA: TGCGCCACCACCCTTTCTGCGGGGGACCAAGAGACCCAGTACTTC. Translated: CATTLSAGDQETQYF.